These 2 T cell receptor beta chains were all obtained from the same sample, sequenced in a study of blood T cell repertoires in COVID-19. The method was immunoSEQ multiplex PCR; TCRdb's version includes in-frame clones alone and lacks a portion of them. In the table there are 250,000 or so clones, about three quarters of which are singletons. Sequenced sample: peripheral blood. All receptors come from an elderly woman with acute or convalescent COVID-19.

The chain links TRBV9 to TRBJ1-3; 8 bases are shared with TRBD1. V lost 4 bases, J lost 0 bases, and 6 bases stayed unmatched. Germline V gene sequence: CDR1 SGDLS, CDR2 YYNGEE. The CDR3 is 16 amino acids. The CDR3 region has the DNA TGTGCCAGCAGCCCCCGGGACAGGAGCTCTGGAAACACCATATATTTT. This sequence encodes CASSPRDRSSGNTIYF.

The rearrangement joins TRBV10-3 to TRBJ2-3, with a tentative D call TRBD2 (6 bases). Germline CDR1 ENHRY, CDR2 SYGVKD. The CDR3 totals 14 residues. The ends were cut back, 9 bases at V and 2 bases at J, with 15 bases in the middle. For the CDR3, the DNA is TGTGCCATTGCCAGAGGGACTCCCACAGATACGCAGTATTTT. This encodes CAIARGTPTDTQYF.